The 22 T cell receptor beta chains below come from one sample, sequenced in a study of OX40 agonist ivuxolimab in advanced cancers. Profiling relied on immunoSEQ multiplex PCR, and the TCRdb table lists in-frame clones only, not all of them. The profile shows some 70,000 clones, approximately 89% of them singletons. The sample in question was CD4+ or CD8+ T cells sorted from blood, obtained in a trial of the OX40 agonist ivuxolimab. Receptor source: an adult with an advanced solid tumor such as melanoma, head and neck, liver or kidney cancer.

CDR3 nucleotides: TGCGCCAGCAGTGGCCACGATGAGCAGTTCTTC. This codes for CASSGHDEQFF. The chain has TRBV10-2 and TRBJ2-1; D gene uncertain. CDR1 WSHSY and CDR2 SAAADI come from the germline V gene. V lost 4 bases and J lost 8, with 6 bases in between. CDR3 length: 11 amino acids.

V gene TRBV30 combines with J gene TRBJ1-6; 12 bases are a match to TRBD1. V lost 7 bases to trimming and J lost 6 bases; unmatched junction nucleotides: 7. The germline CDR1 and CDR2 sequences are GTSNPN and SVGIG (reference sequence). There are 15 residues in the CDR3. The CDR3 bases are TGTGCCTTCCGCCGGGACAGGGGGCTTAATTCACCCCTCCACTTT. This codes for CAFRRDRGLNSPLHF.

The chain joins TRBV5-8 to TRBJ1-1, with TRBD1 matching 8 bases. J lost 2 bases, V lost 2 bases, and 5 bases had no gene match. Germline V gene lookup returns CDR1 SGHTS and CDR2 YDEGEE. The CDR3 runs to 15 residues. CDR3 amino acids: CASSFGDRPNTEAFF. Here the CDR3 DNA reads TGTGCCAGCAGCTTCGGGGACAGGCCTAACACTGAAGCTTTCTTT.

V is TRBV30 and J is TRBJ2-3, with 12 nucleotides matching TRBD2. The CDR3 loop spans 17 amino acids. Trimming cost V 0 bases and J 4 bases; bases outside gene matches: 8. Germline V CDR1 and CDR2: GTSNPN, SVGIG (reference sequence). The CDR3 nucleotides are TGTGCCTGGAGTGTACGGAGACTAGCGGGAGAGGCAGATACGCAGTATTTT. This codes for CAWSVRRLAGEADTQYF. The full variable domain, completed using reference TRBV30 and TRBJ2-3, is SQTIHQWPATLVQPVGSPLSLECTVEGTSNPNLYWYRQAAGRGLQLLFYSVGIGQISSEVPQNLSASRPQDRQFILSSKKLLLSDSGFYLCAWSVRRLAGEADTQYFGPGTRLTVL.

This chain joins TRBV7-9 and TRBJ1-4, with 7 bases fitting TRBD1. This CDR3 contains 12 residues. Germline V gene data show CDR1 as SEHNR and CDR2 as FQNEAQ (reference sequence). V shed 5 bases and J 7 bases; nucleotides not matched to a gene: 1. The CDR3 reads CASSQGGEKLFF. CDR3 nucleotides: TGTGCCAGCAGCCAGGGGGGTGAAAAACTGTTTTTT.

Concerning this clone itself: Given the absence of the conserved phenylalanine or tryptophan at the CDR3 end, a read error is likely. The chain is built from TRBV4-2 and TRBJ1-6; 8 bases fit TRBD1. After removal of 4 bases from V and 6 bases from J, the junction contained 5 bases not matched to a gene. Germline CDR1 LGHNA, CDR2 YNFKEQ. This CDR3 is built from 15 residues. CDR3 residues: CASSLWDRSNSPLHL. The CDR3 coding sequence is TGTGCCAGCAGCCTTTGGGACAGGTCTAATTCACCCCTCCACCTT.

CDR3 DNA: TGTGCCAGCAGTTCCTACCTCGCAGGGAGCTCCTATAATTCACCCCTCCACTTT. This codes for CASSSYLAGSSYNSPLHF. This sequence joins TRBV27 and TRBJ1-6; the D gene is possibly TRBD1 (5 bases). Per the germline V gene, CDR1 is MNHEY and CDR2 is SMNVEV (reference sequence). Trimming shortened V by 4 bases and J by 0 bases, and 16 bases separated the two germline ends. The CDR3 extends over 18 amino acids.

The chain recombines TRBV11-1 with TRBJ2-1; a weak D match, TRBD1 (6 bases). The CDR3 contains 13 residues. Germline-derived CDR1 and CDR2 are SGHAT and FQDESV (reference sequence). Trimming took 4 bases from V and 12 from J, leaving 16 bases between them. This CDR3 is CASSSGELQGQFF. DNA of the CDR3: TGTGCCAGCAGCTCCGGGGAACTACAGGGGCAGTTCTTC.

V and J are TRBV10-1 and TRBJ2-2; D is undetermined. CDR1 WNHNN and CDR2 SYGVQD come from the germline V gene (reference sequence). The CDR3 length is 13 residues. V was pared by 10 bases and J by 4 bases, with 13 bases between. CDR3 DNA sequence: TGCGCCACCTCACGGACGGCCACCGGGGAGCTGTTTTTT. The encoded protein is CATSRTATGELFF.

This chain uses TRBV5-1 with TRBJ2-2, with a weak D call TRBD2 (6 bases). Germline CDR1 is SGHRS and CDR2 is YFSETQ. The germline V and J ends were trimmed by 4 bases and 4 bases, with 14 bases remaining between them. CDR3 size: 15 residues. The CDR3 reads CASSPGLLTTGELFF. In nucleotides, the CDR3 is TGCGCCAGCAGCCCGGGACTTCTGACCACCGGGGAGCTGTTTTTT.

The CDR3 spells CASSPGTSGRAIFYEQYF. CDR3 nucleotide sequence: TGTGCCAGCAGCCCAGGGACTAGCGGGAGGGCTATCTTCTACGAGCAGTACTTC. The chain is built from TRBV9 and TRBJ2-7; 16 bases are shared with TRBD2. The length of the CDR3 is 18 residues. Germline CDR1 SGDLS, CDR2 YYNGEE. The V gene end was trimmed by 4 bases and the J gene end by 3 bases; junction bases not matched to a gene: 10.

This clone has a single count. The chain recombines TRBV13 with TRBJ2-3, with 11 bases fitting TRBD2. Germline V gene sequence: CDR1 PRHDT, CDR2 FYEKMQ (reference sequence). The trim removed 4 bases at V and 6 bases at J, leaving 3 bases unmatched. This CDR3 is built from 14 residues. CDR3 sequence (DNA): TGTGCCAGCAGCTCAGGACTAGCGGGTGATACGCAGTATTTT. Protein: CASSSGLAGDTQYF.

CDR3 amino acids: CASSPGGTFNTQYF. The CDR3 DNA follows: TGTGCCAGCAGCCCCGGAGGGACTTTTAATACGCAGTATTTT. The chain recombines TRBV5-4 with TRBJ2-3, with D perhaps TRBD2 (6 bases). Trimming took 4 bases from V and 7 from J, leaving 16 bases between them. The CDR3 contains 14 residues. Germline CDR1 SGHNT, CDR2 YYREEE (reference sequence).

The chain couples TRBV6-6 to TRBJ1-2; no clear D. The germline V gene has CDR1 MNHNY and CDR2 SVGAGI (reference sequence). Deletions cut 4 bases from V and 3 bases from J, with 12 bases between. The CDR3 spans 14 residues. The CDR3 nucleotides are TGTGCCAGCAGTTGGAGATTAGGAGACTATGGCTACACCTTC. Its protein is CASSWRLGDYGYTF.

This chain links TRBV18 with TRBJ2-7; no reliable D call. Germline V gene sequence: CDR1 KGHSH, CDR2 LQKENI. V dropped 3 bases and J dropped 6 bases, with 12 bases sitting between them. CDR3 length equals 13 residues. CDR3 sequence reads: CASSPRDDGEQYF. Here the CDR3 DNA reads TGTGCCAGCTCACCTAGGGATGACGGCGAGCAGTACTTC.

CDR3 amino acids: CASSQIGNEQFF. The CDR3 DNA follows: TGTGCCAGCAGCCAAATTGGCAATGAGCAGTTCTTC. The V call is TRBV14, the J call TRBJ2-1; D unclear. V dropped 2 bases and J dropped 6 bases, with 5 bases sitting between them. The CDR3 extends over 12 amino acids. Germline values: CDR1 SGHDN, CDR2 FVKESK.

The chain couples TRBV11-3 to TRBJ2-5; 7 bases fit TRBD1. Unmatched junction bases numbered 7, after V lost 1 base and J lost 5 bases. CDR3 length: 15 residues. From germline, CDR1 is SGHNT and CDR2 YENEEA. CDR3 coding DNA: TGTGCCAGCAGCTTAGTTCGAGGGGGCGCGGAGACCCAGTACTTC. Its protein product is CASSLVRGGAETQYF.

CDR3 protein: CATSTGTSGRETQYF. The CDR3 DNA sequence: TGTGCCACCAGCACTGGGACTAGCGGGCGAGAGACCCAGTACTTC. V usage is TRBV15 and J usage is TRBJ2-5; 12 positions agree with TRBD2. Germline loops: CDR1 LNHNV, CDR2 YYDKDF (reference sequence). The CDR3 has 15 amino acids. V was pared by 4 bases and J by 4 bases, with 4 bases of the junction left unmatched.

The chain has TRBV10-3 and TRBJ2-3; a weak D match, TRBD1 (6 bases). Germline lookup yields CDR1 ENHRY and CDR2 SYGVKD. The length of the CDR3 is 15 residues. V lost 0 bases, J lost 1 base, and 8 bases lay in between. CDR3 DNA sequence: TGTGCCATCAGTGAGTCAAAGGGGGGCACAGATACGCAGTATTTT. It codes for CAISESKGGTDTQYF.

In its sample, this clone was seen once. The chain recombines TRBV6-1 with TRBJ1-4; maybe TRBD1 (5 bases). Germline V gene lookup returns CDR1 MNHNS and CDR2 SASEGT. The CDR3 sequence is 14 residues long. The V gene lost 8 bases and the J gene lost 0 bases, with 10 bases spanning the gap. The CDR3 coding sequence is TGTGCCAGCCGGGGGGGTGCAACTAATGAAAAACTGTTTTTT. The encoded protein is CASRGGATNEKLFF.

This chain connects TRBV5-1 to TRBJ2-7; D uncertain. Trimming took 4 bases from V and 3 from J, leaving 11 bases between them. CDR1 SGHRS and CDR2 YFSETQ come from the germline V gene. The CDR3 has 13 amino acids. The CDR3 DNA follows: TGCGCCAGCAGCGCGGCACTTTACTACGAGCAGTACTTC. Its translation is CASSAALYYEQYF.

V usage is TRBV9 and J usage is TRBJ2-1, with 11 bases lining up with TRBD2. Germline values: CDR1 SGDLS, CDR2 YYNGEE. Germline trimming cut 0 bases from V and 7 bases from J; bases unmatched to any gene: 3. CDR3 length: 15 amino acids. This chain's CDR3 is CASSVVSSGGNEQFF. The CDR3 bases are TGTGCCAGCAGCGTAGTCTCTAGCGGGGGGAATGAGCAGTTCTTC.